These T cell receptor beta chains were read from a single sample in a study of Graves' ophthalmopathy and Graves' hyperthyroidism. Each CDR3 protein gets one entry after TCRdb re-called the multiplex PCR reads with MiXCR. Of about 240,000 distinct CDR3 sequences in the sample, around 42% are singletons; the top ten hold more than 45%. Sequencing was performed on peripheral blood. The receptors were gathered from an adult man with Graves' ophthalmopathy. The CDR3 runs from the conserved cysteine through the conserved F or W. Only part of the rows carry a size: once, few, many, or a class if the clone is expanded.

clone_size: many
j_call: TRBJ1-2
v_call: TRBV29-1
cdr3_aa: CSVPTNWEGYTF

clone_size: -
j_call: TRBJ2-7
v_call: TRBV10-1
cdr3_aa: CASSESLGQGYEQYF

clone_size: -
j_call: TRBJ1-2
v_call: TRBV5-1
cdr3_aa: CASNGGQGAIF

clone_size: -
j_call: TRBJ2-3
v_call: TRBV7-2
cdr3_aa: CASSPRPSDTQYF

clone_size: few
j_call: TRBJ1-6
v_call: TRBV7-6
cdr3_aa: CASSRGGGVADSPLHF

clone_size: -
j_call: TRBJ1-1
v_call: TRBV9
cdr3_aa: CASSVLDDTEAFF

clone_size: -
j_call: TRBJ2-7
v_call: TRBV7-2
cdr3_aa: CASSLGLARYEQYF

clone_size: -
j_call: TRBJ1-1
v_call: TRBV29-1
cdr3_aa: CAWRQGMNTEAFF

clone_size: -
j_call: TRBJ1-1
v_call: TRBV5-6
cdr3_aa: CASSLFRTVNTEAFF

clone_size: -
j_call: TRBJ2-7
v_call: TRBV11-2
cdr3_aa: CASSLEGATYEQYF

clone_size: -
j_call: TRBJ1-4
v_call: TRBV7-2
cdr3_aa: CASSLILNEKLFF

clone_size: -
j_call: TRBJ1-1
v_call: TRBV9
cdr3_aa: CASSVDQGSTEAFF

clone_size: -
j_call: TRBJ2-2
v_call: TRBV24-1
cdr3_aa: CATSTGLSGELFF

clone_size: few
j_call: TRBJ1-2
v_call: TRBV11-2
cdr3_aa: CASSRDRSLGYTF

clone_size: many
j_call: TRBJ1-5
v_call: TRBV25-1
cdr3_aa: CASRGRGVNQPQHF

clone_size: once
j_call: TRBJ2-7
v_call: TRBV6-6
cdr3_aa: CASSQQGSEQYF

clone_size: many
j_call: TRBJ1-6
v_call: TRBV7-2
cdr3_aa: CASSSSGAFYNSPLHF

clone_size: -
j_call: TRBJ1-1
v_call: TRBV12-3/TRBV12-4
cdr3_aa: CASTPEGRGEAFF

clone_size: -
j_call: TRBJ2-2
v_call: TRBV7-2
cdr3_aa: CASSLEGANTGELFF

clone_size: -
j_call: TRBJ1-2
v_call: TRBV25-1
cdr3_aa: CASSRTGTGGSIGAGYTF

clone_size: few
j_call: TRBJ1-4
v_call: TRBV11-1
cdr3_aa: CASSLSPGELLAF

clone_size: few
j_call: TRBJ1-5
v_call: TRBV2
cdr3_aa: CASSEMEGAPDQPQHF

clone_size: once
j_call: TRBJ1-2
v_call: TRBV5-1
cdr3_aa: CASSSEGGSRQTNYGYTF

clone_size: -
j_call: TRBJ2-7
v_call: TRBV19
cdr3_aa: CATTGQGGRYEQYF

clone_size: -
j_call: TRBJ1-5
v_call: TRBV2
cdr3_aa: CASGDSSGQPQHF

clone_size: few
j_call: TRBJ2-5
v_call: TRBV2
cdr3_aa: CASTGVEKETQYF

clone_size: -
j_call: TRBJ2-7
v_call: TRBV20-1
cdr3_aa: CSGNNGGVNEQYF

clone_size: -
j_call: TRBJ2-7
v_call: TRBV20-1
cdr3_aa: CSARERLAGFYEQYF

clone_size: few
j_call: TRBJ2-2
v_call: TRBV18
cdr3_aa: CASSRYTGELFF

clone_size: few
j_call: TRBJ2-5
v_call: TRBV20-1
cdr3_aa: CSARPPGQPQETQYF

clone_size: -
j_call: TRBJ1-4
v_call: TRBV2
cdr3_aa: CASFATNEKLFF

clone_size: -
j_call: TRBJ1-1
v_call: TRBV2
cdr3_aa: CASITRAEAFF

clone_size: few
j_call: TRBJ2-7
v_call: TRBV25-1
cdr3_aa: CASSGPFRGGDEQYF

clone_size: few
j_call: TRBJ2-7
v_call: TRBV15
cdr3_aa: CATSRPKTGLMDEQYF

clone_size: -
j_call: TRBJ2-7
v_call: TRBV6-4
cdr3_aa: CASSDSWTSGKSSYEQYF

clone_size: -
j_call: TRBJ2-5
v_call: TRBV10-2
cdr3_aa: CASSDQVWQETQYF

clone_size: -
j_call: TRBJ1-5
v_call: TRBV7-2
cdr3_aa: CASSLGFGHPIYSNQPQHF

clone_size: -
j_call: TRBJ1-5
v_call: TRBV7-2
cdr3_aa: CASSFGPGQPQHF

clone_size: -
j_call: TRBJ2-7
v_call: TRBV10-3
cdr3_aa: CASRPRTGNEQYF

clone_size: few
j_call: TRBJ2-5
v_call: TRBV7-3
cdr3_aa: CASSLMGARGKETQYF

clone_size: -
j_call: TRBJ2-1
v_call: TRBV9
cdr3_aa: CASSLQGERNEQFF

clone_size: few
j_call: TRBJ2-5
v_call: TRBV14
cdr3_aa: CASSHDQETQYF